This TCR beta chain stems from a study of beta chain features in type 1 diabetes. Investigators reverse transcribed all isolated RNA, so they sequenced expressed TCRB transcripts. Using immunoSEQ multiplex PCR, the repertoire was profiled, and TCRdb retains in-frame clones only, with some absent. The sample includes 300,000 to 450,000 clones, around 9.6% of them seen just once. General study results and limits: TCRB CDR3s from Type 1 diabetes patients were moderately but significantly shorter in all four CD4+ subsets.

Germline V gives CDR1 SGHRS, CDR2 YFSETQ. The CDR3 is 15 amino acids. Trimming removed 0 bases from V and 5 bases from J, with 12 bases in between. Points on this clone: What it binds is not known.

The TCR was taken from a young man with type 1 diabetes. This chain connects TRBV5-1 to TRBJ1-3; D uncertain. Sequenced material: central memory CD4+ T cells from blood. The CDR3 reads CASSLVGEGRNTIYF. The CDR3 DNA follows: TGCGCCAGCAGCTTGGTGGGAGAGGGCAGAAACACCATATATTTT.